The T cell receptor (beta chain) under discussion was sequenced for a study of T-cell reconstitution after alpha-beta-depleted transplantation in children. This clonotype showed up just a few times. Its cognate antigen is unknown. Unique molecular identifiers were built into the TCRbeta library. Via MiXCR, TCRdb re-called the PCR reads, giving one row per CDR3 protein. The sample lists around 960,000 distinct CDR3 sequences; roughly 29% were seen once. Points from the study as a whole: At the one-year point after transplant, T-cell counts and TCRbeta diversity were found to come mostly from T cells that had been newly produced.

The germline V gene has CDR1 SQVTM and CDR2 ANQGSEA. The CDR3 extends over 14 amino acids. Germline trimming cut 7 bases from V and 2 bases from J; bases unmatched to any gene: 6. V gene TRBV29-1 combines with J gene TRBJ2-1, with 9 bases fitting TRBD1. The sequencing used PBMCs, mostly from graft donor cells, collected 360 days after TCRalphabeta/CD19-depleted stem cell transplant. The TCR sequence derives from a boy younger than two who had a stem cell transplant for SCID, so the T cells may come from the graft donor. CDR3 sequence (DNA): TGCAGCGCTTGGACAGGGGAGGCCTACAATGAGCAGTTCTTC. It encodes CSAWTGEAYNEQFF.